This TCR beta chain was identified during a study of T cells in Graves' hyperthyroidism and ophthalmopathy. Whole-study results and caveats: Stable hyperthyroidism and ophthalmopathy were separated using 13 V-J signatures. The blood repertoire included most of the expanded thyroid clonotypes above 0.001.

RNA transcripts were the template for amplifying TCR beta CDR3 regions. TCR CDR3 regions were first amplified by RT-PCR with HTBI primers. In TCRdb, the multiplex PCR reads were re-called with MiXCR into one record per CDR3 protein. The table has roughly 800,000 distinct CDR3 sequences, roughly 37% seen once. Trimming pared 1 base from V and 0 bases from J, leaving 13 bases between. This CDR3 is built from 15 residues. Germline CDR1 reads DFQATT; CDR2 reads SNEGSKA (reference sequence). Concerning this clonotype itself: Its antigen is still unknown.

Sequenced sample: blood. This chain connects TRBV20-1 to TRBJ2-7, with unresolved D. The clonotype was recovered from a man aged 18 to 29 with Graves' hyperthyroidism. The CDR3 is CSARVGQATSYEQYF. As DNA, the CDR3 is TGCAGTGCTAGAGTAGGCCAGGCGACCTCCTACGAGCAGTACTTC.